The rows below give T cell receptor beta chains drawn from one sample of a study of blood T cell repertoires in COVID-19. The data were produced by immunoSEQ multiplex PCR, yet TCRdb's version contains in-frame clones alone and is incomplete. In the table there are under 400,000 clones, nearly 90% of which are singletons. Sequences were obtained from peripheral blood. The receptors were sampled from a man younger than 35 with active or convalescent COVID-19. Both conserved end residues are part of each CDR3. A D gene is named only where the DNA matches it firmly. The listing skips clone size in some rows; elsewhere it reads once, few, many or a size class.

clone size | D gene | J gene | V gene | CDR3 protein | CDR3 DNA
once | . | TRBJ1-6 | TRBV25-1 | CASSEWGRMNSPLHF | TGTGCCAGCAGTGAATGGGGCAGGATGAATTCACCCCTCCACTTT
many | TRBD1 | TRBJ2-3 | TRBV10-3 | CAISDVPGQGADTQYF | TGTGCCATCAGTGACGTACCGGGACAGGGGGCAGATACGCAGTATTTT
. | . | TRBJ2-1 | TRBV15 | CATSRESNEQFF | TGTGCCACCAGCAGGGAGTCCAATGAGCAGTTCTTC
. | TRBD1 | TRBJ1-2 | TRBV28 | CASSSLGQGGYTF | TGTGCCAGCAGTTCCCTCGGACAGGGCGGCTACACCTTC
. | TRBD2 | TRBJ2-5 | TRBV7-8 | CASRAPRVAGQETQYF | TGTGCCAGCAGGGCCCCGAGGGTAGCGGGACAAGAGACCCAGTACTTC
. | TRBD2 | TRBJ2-3 | TRBV24-1 | CATSAASGRADTQYF | TGTGCCACCAGTGCCGCTAGCGGGAGGGCAGATACGCAGTATTTT
. | . | TRBJ1-4 | TRBV6-5 | CASSRTYNEKLFF | TGTGCCAGCAGTAGAACATATAATGAAAAACTGTTTTTT
. | . | TRBJ2-7 | TRBV5-6 | CASSSTLQGSRYEQYF | TGTGCCAGCAGCTCAACCCTACAGGGATCGAGGTACGAGCAGTACTTC
. | . | TRBJ1-6 | TRBV30 | CAWSGIRTEVSPLHF | TGTGCCTGGAGCGGGATCCGGACAGAAGTTTCACCCCTCCACTTT
. | . | TRBJ1-3 | TRBV24-1 | CATSAGNTIYF | TGTGCCACCAGTGCGGGAAACACCATATATTTT
. | TRBD1 | TRBJ1-1 | TRBV5-1 | CASSYGQGLNTEAFF | TGCGCCAGCAGCTACGGACAGGGATTGAACACTGAAGCTTTCTTT
. | . | TRBJ1-1 | TRBV2 | CASSEAELLAFF | TGTGCCAGCAGTGAAGCGGAGTTACTAGCTTTCTTT
. | . | TRBJ1-1 | TRBV9 | CASSVRDGGAMNTEAFF | TGTGCCAGCAGCGTCAGGGACGGGGGGGCCATGAACACTGAAGCTTTCTTT
once | . | TRBJ2-3 | TRBV11-2 | CASSLVGAGTDTQYF | TGTGCCAGCAGCTTAGTAGGTGCAGGGACAGATACGCAGTATTTT
. | TRBD1 | TRBJ2-3 | TRBV27 | CASSLFVVGTGGGDTQYF | TGTGCCAGCAGTTTATTTGTAGTCGGGACAGGAGGCGGTGATACGCAGTATTTT
. | TRBD1 | TRBJ1-6 | TRBV7-2 | CASSPHPTGTNSPLHF | TGTGCCAGCAGCCCGCACCCGACAGGGACAAATTCACCCCTCCACTTT
. | . | TRBJ2-1 | TRBV3-1/TRBV3-2 | CASSQVLQGKRGHNEQFF | TGTGCCAGCAGCCAAGTGTTACAGGGAAAAAGGGGACATAATGAGCAGTTCTTC
. | TRBD1 | TRBJ1-5 | TRBV12-3/TRBV12-4 | CASRGTGKQPQHF | TGTGCCAGCAGAGGGACAGGGAAACAGCCCCAGCATTTT
. | . | TRBJ2-1 | TRBV19 | CASSIAGSSYNEQFF | TGTGCCAGTAGTATAGCGGGGAGCTCCTACAATGAGCAGTTCTTC
once | . | TRBJ2-3 | TRBV7-3 | CASSARGLSTDTQYF | TGTGCCAGCAGCGCTCGAGGGCTTAGCACAGATACGCAGTATTTT
few | . | TRBJ1-5 | TRBV28 | CASSLSGVGNQPQHF | TGTGCCAGCAGTTTATCGGGGGTAGGCAATCAGCCCCAGCATTTT
. | TRBD2 | TRBJ2-1 | TRBV25-1 | CASSESSLAGDYNEQFF | TGTGCCAGCAGTGAATCGAGCCTAGCGGGAGATTACAATGAGCAGTTCTTC
. | TRBD2 | TRBJ2-3 | TRBV15 | CATSLVGGGTDTQYF | TGTGCCACCAGCCTAGTGGGAGGGGGCACAGATACGCAGTATTTT
. | . | TRBJ2-7 | TRBV24-1 | CATSDSGGQAPYEQYF | TGTGCCACCAGTGATTCGGGGGGACAGGCCCCCTACGAGCAGTACTTC
. | . | TRBJ2-3 | TRBV28 | CASTAATDTQYF | TGTGCCAGCACGGCGGCCACAGATACGCAGTATTTT
. | . | TRBJ1-4 | TRBV5-1 | CASRPTGLGNEKLFF | TGCGCCAGCAGACCAACAGGGTTGGGGAATGAAAAACTGTTTTTT
. | . | TRBJ1-6 | TRBV7-8 | CASTSQQGRNSPLHF | TGTGCCAGCACCTCTCAACAGGGCCGTAATTCACCCCTCCACTTT
. | . | TRBJ1-1 | TRBV24-1 | CATSSRQNTEAFF | TGTGCCACCTCCAGCCGACAGAACACTGAAGCTTTCTTT
. | . | TRBJ2-5 | TRBV7-9 | CASSSLWGLETQYF | TGTGCCAGCAGCTCCCTGTGGGGACTAGAGACCCAGTACTTC
. | TRBD1 | TRBJ2-4 | TRBV7-2 | CASSADRVKNIQYF | TGTGCCAGCAGCGCGGACAGGGTTAAAAACATTCAGTACTTC
. | TRBD1 | TRBJ1-1 | TRBV7-2 | CASSLETGGTEAFF | TGTGCCAGCAGCTTAGAGACAGGGGGTACTGAAGCTTTCTTT
. | TRBD2 | TRBJ2-5 | TRBV9 | CASSGASGRWETQYF | TGTGCCAGCAGCGGGGCTAGCGGGAGGTGGGAGACCCAGTACTTC
. | TRBD2 | TRBJ2-5 | TRBV19 | CASSIDVEAGGHRYF | TGTGCCAGTAGTATAGATGTTGAAGCGGGGGGACACCGGTACTTC
. | . | TRBJ2-1 | TRBV19 | CASSLIERRGEQFF | TGTGCCAGTAGTCTCATCGAGCGTCGGGGTGAGCAGTTCTTC
once | . | TRBJ1-6 | TRBV5-5 | CASSPTVGSSPLHF | TGTGCCAGCAGCCCCACAGTCGGAAGCTCACCCCTCCACTTT
. | . | TRBJ2-5 | TRBV5-1 | CASSLVREEETQYF | TGCGCCAGCAGCTTGGTCAGGGAAGAAGAGACCCAGTACTTC
. | TRBD1 | TRBJ1-1 | TRBV27 | CASSSYRGYTEAFF | TGTGCCAGCAGTTCGTACAGGGGGTATACTGAAGCTTTCTTT
. | . | TRBJ2-2 | TRBV11-1 | CASSPPTGVPGELFF | TGTGCCAGCAGCCCACCGACAGGTGTGCCCGGGGAGCTGTTTTTT